The 13 T cell receptor beta chains reported below all come from one sample, sequenced in a study of blood T cell repertoires in COVID-19. Produced via immunoSEQ multiplex PCR; TCRdb's table is partial and in-frame only. Here the sample spans under 350,000 clones, around 87% being singletons. The sequencing sample was made of peripheral blood. The receptors shown here come from a man between 70 and 80 years old with acute or convalescent COVID-19.

The chain links TRBV5-5 to TRBJ1-5; D may be TRBD1 (6 bases). This CDR3 region has 15 residues. Germline V CDR1 and CDR2: SGHKS, YYEKEE (reference sequence). Between the trimmed V and J ends, which lost 1 base and 5 bases, there was a span of 13 bases. CDR3 in DNA: TGTGCCAGCAGCTTGACCGGGGGGCGCGATCAGCCCCAGCATTTT. It is translated as CASSLTGGRDQPQHF.

This clone was seen a single time. The J gene is TRBJ1-2, the V gene TRBV19; D is unclear. V lost 4 bases to trimming and J lost 7 bases, with 13 bases between them. The CDR3 loop spans 13 amino acids. Germline loops: CDR1 LNHDA, CDR2 SQIVND (reference sequence). The DNA of the CDR3 is TGTGCCAGTAGTACGACCGAGCGGCGTGGCTACACCTTC. Protein product: CASSTTERRGYTF.

The chain employs TRBV11-2 and TRBJ2-7, with D tentatively TRBD1 (5 bases). Germline CDR1 reads SGHAT; CDR2 reads FQNNGV. CDR3 length equals 13 residues. Trimming pared 2 bases from V and 6 bases from J, leaving 11 bases between. CDR3 sequence: CASSLTTVGEQYF. Here the CDR3 DNA reads TGTGCCAGCAGCTTAACGACAGTTGGCGAGCAGTACTTC.

The chain's CDR3 is CAISWGEGETQYF. Written as DNA, the CDR3 is TGTGCCATCAGTTGGGGGGAGGGGGAGACCCAGTACTTC. The rearrangement joins TRBV10-3 to TRBJ2-5, with 7 bases aligning to TRBD2. Germline V gene data show CDR1 as ENHRY and CDR2 as SYGVKD. The CDR3 is 13 amino acids. V lost 5 bases to trimming and J lost 5 bases; unmatched junction nucleotides: 5.

The rearrangement joins TRBV19 to TRBJ2-5, with 8 bases matching TRBD1. The CDR3 totals 13 residues. CDR1 is LNHDA and CDR2 is SQIVND in the germline V gene (reference sequence). The V gene end was trimmed by 3 bases and the J gene end by 3 bases; junction bases not matched to a gene: 0. Here the CDR3 DNA reads TGTGCCAGTAGTATGGGACAGGAAGAGACCCAGTACTTC. It is translated as CASSMGQEETQYF.

The chain links TRBV5-4 to TRBJ2-5; 9 bases line up with TRBD2. This CDR3 contains 14 residues. The junction had 7 bases not matched to a gene; V was cut back by 1 base and J by 9 bases. Germline V gene sequence: CDR1 SGHNT, CDR2 YYREEE (reference sequence). The CDR3 sequence is CASSLSLAGKAQYF. DNA for the CDR3: TGTGCCAGCAGCTTGTCCCTAGCGGGGAAGGCCCAGTACTTC. The variable domain in full, completed from reference TRBV5-4 and TRBJ2-5, reads ETGVTQSPTHLIKTRGQQVTLRCSSQSGHNTVSWYQQALGQGPQFIFQYYREEENGRGNFPPRFSGLQFPNYSSELNVNALELDDSALYLCASSLSLAGKAQYFGPGTRLLVL.

This chain uses TRBV29-1 with TRBJ2-5; D call uncertain. The germline CDR1 and CDR2 sequences are SQVTM and ANQGSEA. The CDR3 covers 14 residues. The V end was cut by 6 bases, the J end by 5 bases, with 19 bases between. The CDR3 sequence: CSVAPSPQAETQYF. CDR3 coding DNA: TGCAGCGTCGCCCCCTCGCCCCAGGCGGAGACCCAGTACTTC.

V and J are TRBV7-7 and TRBJ2-3; 11 nucleotides match TRBD2. Looked up from germline, CDR1 is SSHAT and CDR2 is FNYEAQ (reference sequence). The length of the CDR3 is 16 residues. The trim removed 5 bases at V and 2 bases at J, leaving 6 bases unmatched. CDR3 DNA: TGTGCCAGCAGCCCTATAGCGGGAGGGAACACAGATACGCAGTATTTT. Translated, it gives CASSPIAGGNTDTQYF.

This clone was counted between two and nine times. The chain is built from TRBV3-1 (or the pseudogene TRBV3-2) and TRBJ2-3; a weak D match, TRBD2 (6 bases). In germline, CDR1 is LGHDT, CDR2 YNNKEL (reference sequence). This CDR3 region has 17 residues. The germline V and J ends were trimmed by 3 bases and 2 bases, with 18 bases remaining between them. The CDR3 nucleotides read TGTGCCAGCAGCCAGTGGGGCCGGGAGCCGGACACAGATACGCAGTATTTT. This codes for CASSQWGREPDTDTQYF.

The chain has TRBV5-6 and TRBJ2-7; D is perhaps TRBD2 (6 bases). Germline V lookup: CDR1 SGHDT, CDR2 YYEEEE. This CDR3 is built from 13 residues. Trimming took off 4 bases at V and 7 bases at J, with 15 bases between the two ends. CDR3 amino acids: CASSLGLPFEQYF. The CDR3 coding sequence is TGTGCCAGCAGCCTGGGACTCCCGTTTGAGCAGTACTTC. The variable domain in full, completed from reference TRBV5-6 and TRBJ2-7, reads DAGVTQSPTHLIKTRGQQVTLRCSPKSGHDTVSWYQQALGQGPQFIFQYYEEEERQRGNFPDRFSGHQFPNYSSELNVNALLLGDSALYLCASSLGLPFEQYFGPGTRLTVT.

The chain joins TRBV5-6 to TRBJ2-1; 7 nucleotides line up with TRBD2. V dropped 2 bases and J dropped 0; count of bases not matched to a gene: 8. The CDR3 consists of 17 residues. CDR1 and CDR2 from the germline V gene are SGHDT and YYEEEE. In DNA form, the CDR3 reads TGTGCCAGCAGCTTAGGTCTAGCGGCTTTCTCCTACAATGAGCAGTTCTTC. This encodes CASSLGLAAFSYNEQFF.

This clone appeared once. The V call is TRBV21-1, the J call TRBJ2-2; TRBD1 reflects the table's D call only, with no check against the DNA. TRBV21-1 is a pseudogene. The length of the CDR3 is 14 residues. This CDR3 reads CASSKGPNTGELFF. DNA of the CDR3: TGTGCCAGCAGCAAAGGGCCCAACACCGGGGAGCTGTTTTTT.

This chain joins TRBV11-2 and TRBJ1-1; D not certain. Trimming shortened V by 1 base and J by 4 bases, and 10 bases separated the two germline ends. The length of the CDR3 is 14 residues. CDR1 is SGHAT and CDR2 is FQNNGV in the germline V gene. Here the CDR3 reads CASSLGGLITEAFF. The CDR3 coding sequence is TGTGCCAGCAGCTTAGGCGGACTGATCACTGAAGCTTTCTTT. The full variable domain, with the rest looked up from reference TRBV11-2 and TRBJ1-1, is EAGVAQSPRYKIIEKRQSVAFWCNPISGHATLYWYQQILGQGPKLLIQFQNNGVVDDSQLPKDRFSAERLKGVDSTLKIQPAKLEDSAVYLCASSLGGLITEAFFGQGTRLTVV.